The entry that follows covers one T cell receptor beta chain sequence. Total RNA was extracted from unfractionated whole blood. V lost 4 bases to trimming and J lost 4 bases; unmatched junction nucleotides: 5. From germline, CDR1 is SGHVS and CDR2 FQNEAQ. The CDR3 contains 15 residues. The sample is drawn from a study of human T cells and chemical hapten exposure. In the library, unique molecular identifiers were attached to individual cDNA molecules. TCRdb processed the reads anew with MiXCR; each CDR3 protein has one entry. This table holds around 120,000 distinct CDR3 sequences, about 8.9% found once.

The sequenced material came from whole blood. The clonotype was recovered from a human donor in good health. Some clones in this sample may be carry-over from other donors' samples. The chain recombines TRBV7-8 with TRBJ2-3, with TRBD1 identical over 10 bases. CDR3 region: CASSSDRGDSDTQYF. DNA of the CDR3: TGTGCCAGCAGCTCGGACAGGGGGGACTCAGATACGCAGTATTTT.